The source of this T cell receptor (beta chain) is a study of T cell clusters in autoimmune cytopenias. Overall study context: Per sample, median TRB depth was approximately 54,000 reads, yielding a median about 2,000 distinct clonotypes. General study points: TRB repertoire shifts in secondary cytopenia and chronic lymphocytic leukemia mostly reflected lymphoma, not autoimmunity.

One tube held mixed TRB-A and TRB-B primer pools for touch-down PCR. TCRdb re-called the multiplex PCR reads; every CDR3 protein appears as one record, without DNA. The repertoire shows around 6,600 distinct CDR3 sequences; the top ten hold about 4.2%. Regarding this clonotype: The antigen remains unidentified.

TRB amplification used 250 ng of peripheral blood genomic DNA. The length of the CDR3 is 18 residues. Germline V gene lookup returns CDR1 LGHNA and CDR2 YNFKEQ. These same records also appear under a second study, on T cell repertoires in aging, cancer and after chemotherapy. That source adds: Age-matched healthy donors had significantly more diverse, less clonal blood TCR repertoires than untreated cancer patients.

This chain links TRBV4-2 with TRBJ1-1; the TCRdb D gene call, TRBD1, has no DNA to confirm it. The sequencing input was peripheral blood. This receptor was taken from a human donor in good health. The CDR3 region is CASSRRNAGGARDTEAFF.